This T cell receptor beta chain was recorded in a study of T cell repertoires in cytomegalovirus infection. Broader study findings: Dominant in the ex vivo response were TCR beta clonotypes restricted by HLA-C and specific for CMV.

TCRdb processed the reads anew with MiXCR; each CDR3 protein has one entry. The table shows roughly 51,000 distinct CDR3 sequences, with roughly 20% occurring only once. This clonotype qualifies as medium-sized (0.01 to 0.1%). The antigen is not known. The CDR3 length is 17 residues. CDR1 is SGHTA, CDR2 FQGNSA, per germline. Between the trimmed V and J ends, which lost 5 bases and 10 bases, there was a span of 29 bases. The source of this sequence is a human donor in good health (CMV status not recorded). Some clones in this sample may be carry-over from other donors' samples. This chain joins TRBV7-2 and TRBJ2-5; D is unclear. The sample consisted of CD8+ T cells from cultured PBMCs, taken from culture after CMV antigen stimulation. CDR3 bases: TGTGCCAGCAGCCCCCTTGTGGGATCCGTTCTGCCTTGGGGCCAGTACTTC. Translating gives CASSPLVGSVLPWGQYF. The whole variable domain, filled in from reference TRBV7-2 and TRBJ2-5, reads GAGVSQSPSNKVTEKGKDVELRCDPISGHTALYWYRQSLGQGLEFLIYFQGNSAPDKSGLPSDRFSAERTGGSVSTLTIQRTQQEDSAVYLCASSPLVGSVLPWGQYFGPGTRLLVL.